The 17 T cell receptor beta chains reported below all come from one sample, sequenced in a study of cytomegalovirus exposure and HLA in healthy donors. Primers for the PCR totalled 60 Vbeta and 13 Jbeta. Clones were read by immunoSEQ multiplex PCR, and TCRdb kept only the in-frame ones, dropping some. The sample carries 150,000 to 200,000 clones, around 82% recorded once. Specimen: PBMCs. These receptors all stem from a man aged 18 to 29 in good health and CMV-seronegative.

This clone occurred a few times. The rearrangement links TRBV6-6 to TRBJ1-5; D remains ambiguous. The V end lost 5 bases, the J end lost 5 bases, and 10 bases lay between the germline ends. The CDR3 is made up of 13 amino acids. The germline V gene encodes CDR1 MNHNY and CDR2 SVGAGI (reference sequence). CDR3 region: CASSGSGDQPQHF. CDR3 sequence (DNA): TGTGCCAGCAGTGGTTCCGGGGATCAGCCCCAGCATTTT.

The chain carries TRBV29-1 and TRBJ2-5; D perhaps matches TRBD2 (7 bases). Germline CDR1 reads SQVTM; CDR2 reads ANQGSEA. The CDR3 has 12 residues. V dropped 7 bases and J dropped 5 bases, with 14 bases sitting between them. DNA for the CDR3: TGCAGCGCCGAGGGGGGGCAGGAGACCCAGTACTTC. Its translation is CSAEGGQETQYF.

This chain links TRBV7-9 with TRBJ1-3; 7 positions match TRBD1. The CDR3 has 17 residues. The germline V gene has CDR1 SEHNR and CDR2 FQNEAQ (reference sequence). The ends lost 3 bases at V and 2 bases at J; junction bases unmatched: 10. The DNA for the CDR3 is TGTGCCAGCAGCTTTGAAGGGGGCGCCCCCCCTGGAAACACCATATATTTT. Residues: CASSFEGGAPPGNTIYF.

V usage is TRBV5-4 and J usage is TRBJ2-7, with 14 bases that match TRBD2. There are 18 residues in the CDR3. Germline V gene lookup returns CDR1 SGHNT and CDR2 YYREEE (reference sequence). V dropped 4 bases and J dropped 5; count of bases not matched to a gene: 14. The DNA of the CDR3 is TGTGCCAGCAGCACCCGCGGGACTAGCGGGGGACCATGGCACGAGCAGTACTTC. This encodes CASSTRGTSGGPWHEQYF.

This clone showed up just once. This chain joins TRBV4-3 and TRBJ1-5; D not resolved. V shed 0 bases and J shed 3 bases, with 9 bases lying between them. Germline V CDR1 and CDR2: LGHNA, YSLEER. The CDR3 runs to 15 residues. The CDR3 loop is CASSQDLATNQPQHF. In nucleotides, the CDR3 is TGCGCCAGCAGCCAAGATCTGGCCACCAATCAGCCCCAGCATTTT.

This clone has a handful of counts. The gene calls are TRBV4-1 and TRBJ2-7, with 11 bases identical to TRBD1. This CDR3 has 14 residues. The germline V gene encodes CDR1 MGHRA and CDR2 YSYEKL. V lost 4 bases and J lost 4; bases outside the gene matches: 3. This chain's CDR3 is CASSLGQGAYEQYF. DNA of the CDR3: TGCGCCAGCAGCCTCGGACAGGGGGCGTACGAGCAGTACTTC.

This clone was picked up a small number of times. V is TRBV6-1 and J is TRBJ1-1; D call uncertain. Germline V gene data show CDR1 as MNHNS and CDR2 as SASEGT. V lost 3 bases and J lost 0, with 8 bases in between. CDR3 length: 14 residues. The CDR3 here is CASSEETVNTEAFF. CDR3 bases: TGTGCCAGCAGTGAGGAGACGGTGAACACTGAAGCTTTCTTT.

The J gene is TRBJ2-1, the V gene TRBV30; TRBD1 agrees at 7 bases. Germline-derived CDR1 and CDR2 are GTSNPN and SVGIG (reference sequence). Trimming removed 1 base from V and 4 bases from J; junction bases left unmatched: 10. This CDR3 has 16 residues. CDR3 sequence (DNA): TGTGCCTGGAGTGCTGACGGGACAGTAGGATACAATGAGCAGTTCTTC. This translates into CAWSADGTVGYNEQFF.

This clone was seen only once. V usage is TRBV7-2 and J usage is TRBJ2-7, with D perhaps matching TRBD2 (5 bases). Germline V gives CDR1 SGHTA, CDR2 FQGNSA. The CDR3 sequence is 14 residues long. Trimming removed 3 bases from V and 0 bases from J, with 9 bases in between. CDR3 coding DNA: TGTGCCAGCAGCTTCGGGATGAGCTCCTACGAGCAGTACTTC. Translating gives CASSFGMSSYEQYF.

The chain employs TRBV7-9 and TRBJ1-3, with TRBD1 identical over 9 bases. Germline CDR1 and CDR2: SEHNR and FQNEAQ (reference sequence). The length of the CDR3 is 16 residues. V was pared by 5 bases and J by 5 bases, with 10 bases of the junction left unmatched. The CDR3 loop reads CASSPSGQGFRNTIYF. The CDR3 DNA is TGTGCCAGCAGCCCCTCGGGACAGGGTTTCAGAAACACCATATATTTT.

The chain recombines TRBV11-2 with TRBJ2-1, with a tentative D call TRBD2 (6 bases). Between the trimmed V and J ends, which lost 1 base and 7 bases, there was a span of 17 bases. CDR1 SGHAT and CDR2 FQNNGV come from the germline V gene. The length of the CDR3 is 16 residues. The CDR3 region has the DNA TGTGCCAGCAGCTTAGTGAGTTTGACTAGGGTAAATGAGCAGTTCTTC. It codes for CASSLVSLTRVNEQFF.

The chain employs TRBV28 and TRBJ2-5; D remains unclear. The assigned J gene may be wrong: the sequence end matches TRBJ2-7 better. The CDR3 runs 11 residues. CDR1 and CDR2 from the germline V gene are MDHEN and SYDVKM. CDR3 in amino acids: CASSTNYEQYF. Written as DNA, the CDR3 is TGTGCCAGCAGTACGAACTACGAGCAGTACTTC.

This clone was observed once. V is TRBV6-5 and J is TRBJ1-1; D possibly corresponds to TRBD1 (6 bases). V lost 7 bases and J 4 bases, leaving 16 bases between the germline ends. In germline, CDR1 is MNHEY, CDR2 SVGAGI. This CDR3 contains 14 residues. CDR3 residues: CASKYQGKGTEAFF. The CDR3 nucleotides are TGTGCCAGCAAATACCAGGGGAAGGGCACTGAAGCTTTCTTT.

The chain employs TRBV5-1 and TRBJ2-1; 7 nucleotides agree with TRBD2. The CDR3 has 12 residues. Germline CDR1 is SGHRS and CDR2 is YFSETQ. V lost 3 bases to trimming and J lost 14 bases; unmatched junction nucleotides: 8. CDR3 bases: TGCGCCAGCAGCTCAAGCGGGGCGGAGAAGTTCTTC. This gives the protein CASSSSGAEKFF.

CDR3 nucleotide sequence: TGTGCCAGCAGCCCCTCTCGAGGGACTGAAGCTTTCTTT. Its translation is CASSPSRGTEAFF. The genes are TRBV7-2 and TRBJ1-1; D gene uncertain. V was shortened by 5 bases and J by 5 bases, with 12 bases between the two germline ends. The CDR3 totals 13 residues. Germline values: CDR1 SGHTA, CDR2 FQGNSA.

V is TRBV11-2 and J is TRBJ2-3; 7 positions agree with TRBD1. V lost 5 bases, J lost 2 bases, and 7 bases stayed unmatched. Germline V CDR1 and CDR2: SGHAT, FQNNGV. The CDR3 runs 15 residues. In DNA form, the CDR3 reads TGTGCCAGCAGCCTCGACAGGGCCTTCACAGATACGCAGTATTTT. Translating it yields CASSLDRAFTDTQYF.

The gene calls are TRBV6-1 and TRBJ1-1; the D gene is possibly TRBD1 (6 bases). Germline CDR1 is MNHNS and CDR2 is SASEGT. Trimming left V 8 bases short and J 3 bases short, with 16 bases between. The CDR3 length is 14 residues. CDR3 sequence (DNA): TGTGCCAGCCGGAGCGGGGGCGTGGACACTGAAGCTTTCTTT. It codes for CASRSGGVDTEAFF.